The rows below give T cell receptor beta chains drawn from one sample of a study of T-cell reconstitution after alpha-beta-depleted transplantation in children. A single record per CDR3 protein comes from TCRdb applying MiXCR to the PCR reads. The data contain hundreds of thousands of distinct CDR3 sequences, approximately 16% of them singletons. This specimen consisted of PBMCs from the stem cell graft donor, obtained from the stem cell graft. The receptors come from a human donor who donated a stem cell graft to a child with acute myeloid leukemia. CDR3s include the opening cysteine and the closing phenylalanine or tryptophan. The D gene is left open where the match is weak. Expanded clones get a size class; other rows say once, few or many, or leave the size out.

J | length | D | size | V | CDR3 | DNA
TRBJ2-6 | 14 | TRBD1 | few | TRBV12-3/TRBV12-4 | CASRQGAGANVLTF | TGTGCCAGCAGGCAGGGGGCTGGGGCCAACGTCCTGACTTTC
TRBJ2-3 | 16 | NA | NA | TRBV28 | CASSSGGRQGKGTQYF | TGTGCCAGCAGTTCCGGGGGTCGTCAGGGAAAGGGTACGCAGTATTTT
TRBJ2-2 | 16 | NA | NA | TRBV7-9 | CASSAKGHPRDGELFF | TGTGCCAGCAGCGCCAAGGGACACCCTCGGGACGGGGAGCTGTTTTTT
TRBJ2-1 | 15 | NA | many | TRBV29-1 | CSVDGVQLSYNEQFF | TGCAGCGTTGATGGGGTACAGCTCTCCTACAATGAGCAGTTCTTC
TRBJ2-5 | 13 | NA | many | TRBV9 | CASSVREWETQYF | TGTGCCAGCAGCGTAAGAGAATGGGAGACCCAGTACTTC
TRBJ1-5 | 15 | NA | NA | TRBV7-2 | CASSGNRAGNQPQHF | TGTGCCAGCAGCGGAAACAGGGCGGGTAATCAGCCCCAGCATTTT
TRBJ2-1 | 16 | TRBD1 | few | TRBV5-6 | CASSGEGTGEGNEQFF | TGTGCCAGCAGCGGCGAGGGGACAGGGGAAGGCAATGAGCAGTTCTTC
TRBJ2-3 | 11 | NA | many | TRBV6-5 | CASSQLDTQYF | TGTGCCAGCAGTCAGCTAGATACGCAGTATTTT
TRBJ1-5 | 13 | NA | few | TRBV6-2/TRBV6-3 | CASSLWTHQPQHF | TGTGCCAGCAGTTTATGGACTCATCAGCCCCAGCATTTT
TRBJ1-6 | 17 | NA | NA | TRBV27 | CASSSSPRRDIQAPLHF | TGTGCCAGCAGTTCCTCCCCACGCCGGGACATACAAGCCCCCCTCCACTTT
TRBJ2-5 | 15 | NA | many | TRBV4-3 | CASSQDQGTQETQYF | TGCGCCAGCAGCCAAGATCAGGGTACCCAAGAGACCCAGTACTTC
TRBJ1-1 | 14 | NA | NA | TRBV20-1 | CSASSMGRYTEAFF | TGCAGTGCTAGTAGTATGGGGCGATACACTGAAGCTTTCTTT
TRBJ2-2 | 17 | TRBD1 | many | TRBV6-5 | CASSLTPGQGDSGELFF | TGTGCCAGCAGTTTAACGCCGGGACAGGGGGACAGCGGGGAGCTGTTTTTT
TRBJ1-4 | 15 | NA | many | TRBV20-1 | CSASEDGRAGEKLFF | TGCAGTGCTAGTGAGGATGGGAGGGCGGGTGAAAAACTGTTTTTT
TRBJ1-2 | 16 | TRBD1 | many | TRBV12-3/TRBV12-4 | CASIFNRGLRNYGYTF | TGTGCCAGCATCTTCAACAGGGGGTTACGTAACTATGGCTACACCTTC
TRBJ1-2 | 17 | NA | few | TRBV20-1 | CCARDRGWARANYGYTF | TGCTGTGCTAGAGATAGGGGGTGGGCACGGGCAAACTATGGCTACACCTTC
TRBJ1-1 | 13 | NA | few | TRBV20-1 | CSARDRARREAFF | TGCAGTGCTAGAGATCGGGCCCGAAGGGAAGCCTTCTTT